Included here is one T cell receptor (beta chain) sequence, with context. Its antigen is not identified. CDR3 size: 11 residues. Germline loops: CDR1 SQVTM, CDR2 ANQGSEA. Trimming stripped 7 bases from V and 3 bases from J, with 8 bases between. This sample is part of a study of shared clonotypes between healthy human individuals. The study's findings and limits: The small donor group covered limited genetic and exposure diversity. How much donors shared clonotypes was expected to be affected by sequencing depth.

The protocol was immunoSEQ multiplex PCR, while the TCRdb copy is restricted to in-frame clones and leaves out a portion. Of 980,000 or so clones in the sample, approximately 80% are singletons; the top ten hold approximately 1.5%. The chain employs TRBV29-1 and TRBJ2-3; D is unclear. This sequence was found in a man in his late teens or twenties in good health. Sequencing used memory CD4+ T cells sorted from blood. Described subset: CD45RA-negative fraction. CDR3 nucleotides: TGCAGCGGATATCTTACAGATACGCAGTATTTT. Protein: CSGYLTDTQYF.